This is a list of T cell receptor beta chains from one sample in a study of cytomegalovirus exposure and HLA in healthy donors. This table comes from immunoSEQ multiplex PCR, and its TCRdb copy is limited to in-frame clones, with some not included. The repertoire holds 150,000 to 200,000 clones, with about 85% as singletons. The sequenced sample was PBMCs. Source of these receptors: a male donor in good health and CMV-seropositive. Both conserved end residues are trimmed from each CDR3. The order of the fields is V gene, D gene, J gene, clone size, CDR3 protein. A D gene is named only where the DNA matches it firmly. Some rows have no size entry. The others give once, few or many, or a class for an expanded clone.

v_call: TRBV6-1; d_call: NA; j_call: TRBJ2-7; clone_size: NA; cdr3_aa: ATRFEEAYEQY
v_call: TRBV27; d_call: TRBD1; j_call: TRBJ1-2; clone_size: NA; cdr3_aa: ASRPATGGGSLNYGYT
v_call: TRBV21-1; d_call: NA; j_call: TRBJ1-3; clone_size: few; cdr3_aa: ARSGRSGNTIY
v_call: TRBV4-1; d_call: TRBD2; j_call: TRBJ2-7; clone_size: NA; cdr3_aa: ASSHQLPGAGGSYEQY
v_call: TRBV5-1; d_call: TRBD1; j_call: TRBJ2-1; clone_size: NA; cdr3_aa: ASSPGTVSYNEQF
v_call: TRBV7-8; d_call: NA; j_call: TRBJ1-5; clone_size: NA; cdr3_aa: ASSSRRSNQPQH
v_call: TRBV28; d_call: TRBD2; j_call: TRBJ2-3; clone_size: few; cdr3_aa: ASSLWGAGVTDTQY
v_call: TRBV7-2; d_call: TRBD1; j_call: TRBJ2-2; clone_size: NA; cdr3_aa: ASSSGTGAAGELF
v_call: TRBV10-3; d_call: NA; j_call: TRBJ1-5; clone_size: few; cdr3_aa: AISEEWQVISNQPQH
v_call: TRBV11-2; d_call: TRBD2; j_call: TRBJ2-2; clone_size: NA; cdr3_aa: ASSRTSRRAGELF
v_call: TRBV7-9; d_call: TRBD2; j_call: TRBJ2-7; clone_size: NA; cdr3_aa: ASRQGLAGGRYEQY
v_call: TRBV6-4; d_call: NA; j_call: TRBJ2-1; clone_size: NA; cdr3_aa: ASSDFRGNEQF
v_call: TRBV9; d_call: NA; j_call: TRBJ2-3; clone_size: NA; cdr3_aa: ASSASTDTQY
v_call: TRBV14; d_call: TRBD2; j_call: TRBJ2-1; clone_size: NA; cdr3_aa: ASSQRGLAGGGREQF
v_call: TRBV6-5; d_call: NA; j_call: TRBJ2-7; clone_size: NA; cdr3_aa: ASSLREVVDEQY
v_call: TRBV9; d_call: TRBD1; j_call: TRBJ2-3; clone_size: NA; cdr3_aa: ASSHRDRGTDTQY
v_call: TRBV15; d_call: NA; j_call: TRBJ2-3; clone_size: NA; cdr3_aa: ATSRDGLGDTQY
v_call: TRBV18; d_call: TRBD1; j_call: TRBJ1-5; clone_size: NA; cdr3_aa: ASSPLGGGDQPQH